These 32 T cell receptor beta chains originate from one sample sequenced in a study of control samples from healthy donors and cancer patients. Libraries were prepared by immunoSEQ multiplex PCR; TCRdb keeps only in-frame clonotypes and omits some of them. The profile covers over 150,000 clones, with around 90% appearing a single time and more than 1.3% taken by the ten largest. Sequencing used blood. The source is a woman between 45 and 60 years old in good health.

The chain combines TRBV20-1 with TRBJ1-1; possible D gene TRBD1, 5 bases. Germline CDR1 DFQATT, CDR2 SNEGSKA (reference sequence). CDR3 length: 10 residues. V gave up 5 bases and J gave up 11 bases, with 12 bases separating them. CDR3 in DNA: TGCAGTGCTGCCGGGACGGGGGCTTTCTTT. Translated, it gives CSAAGTGAFF.

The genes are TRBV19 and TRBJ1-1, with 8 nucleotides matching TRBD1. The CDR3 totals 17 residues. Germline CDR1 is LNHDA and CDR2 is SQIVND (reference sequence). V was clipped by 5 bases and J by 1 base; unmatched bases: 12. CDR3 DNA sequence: TGTGCCAGTAGTCCTATATTCCGACAGGGGCCGAACACTGAAGCTTTCTTT. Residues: CASSPIFRQGPNTEAFF.

CDR3 in DNA: TGTGCCTGGAGTGCCTTTACAGGCGGTTCTGGAAACACCATATATTTT. It translates to CAWSAFTGGSGNTIYF. The chain couples TRBV30 to TRBJ1-3; the D gene is possibly TRBD1 (5 bases). CDR1 and CDR2 (germline): GTSNPN, SVGIG (reference sequence). The CDR3 loop spans 16 amino acids. Deletions cut 1 base from V and 1 base from J, with 14 bases between.

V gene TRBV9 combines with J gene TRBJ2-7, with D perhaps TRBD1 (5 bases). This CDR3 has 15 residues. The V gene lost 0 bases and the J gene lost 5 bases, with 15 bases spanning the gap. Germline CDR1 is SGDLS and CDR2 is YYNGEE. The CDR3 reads CASSVEGAPHHEQYF. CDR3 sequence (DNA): TGTGCCAGCAGCGTAGAAGGGGCTCCTCACCACGAGCAGTACTTC.

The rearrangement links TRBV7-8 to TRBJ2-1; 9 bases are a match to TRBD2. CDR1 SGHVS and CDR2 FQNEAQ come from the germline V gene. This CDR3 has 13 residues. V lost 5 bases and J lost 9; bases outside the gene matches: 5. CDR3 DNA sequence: TGTGCCAGCAGCCGGACTAGCGACGTTGAGCAGTTCTTC. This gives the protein CASSRTSDVEQFF. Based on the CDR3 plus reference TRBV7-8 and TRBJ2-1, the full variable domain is GAGVSQSPRYKVAKRGQDVALRCDPISGHVSLFWYQQALGQGPEFLTYFQNEAQLDKSGLPSDRFFAERPEGSVSTLKIQRTQQEDSAVYLCASSRTSDVEQFFGPGTRLTVL.

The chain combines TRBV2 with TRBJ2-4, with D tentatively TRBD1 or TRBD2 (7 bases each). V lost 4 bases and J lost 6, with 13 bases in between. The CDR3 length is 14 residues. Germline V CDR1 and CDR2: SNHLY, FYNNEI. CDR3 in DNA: TGTGCCAGCAGTGGGGAGGGGGCCGGAAACATTCAGTACTTC. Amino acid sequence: CASSGEGAGNIQYF.

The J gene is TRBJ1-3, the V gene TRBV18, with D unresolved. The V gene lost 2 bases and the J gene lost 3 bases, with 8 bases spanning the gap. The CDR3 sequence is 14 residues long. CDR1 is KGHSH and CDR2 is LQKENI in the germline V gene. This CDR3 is CASSPSGSGNTIYF. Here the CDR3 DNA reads TGTGCCAGCTCACCATCGGGTAGTGGAAACACCATATATTTT.

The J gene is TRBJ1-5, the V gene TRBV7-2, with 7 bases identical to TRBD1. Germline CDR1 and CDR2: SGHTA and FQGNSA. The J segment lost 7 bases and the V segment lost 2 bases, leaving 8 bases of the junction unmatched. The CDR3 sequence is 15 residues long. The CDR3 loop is CASSLRTGSEQPQHF. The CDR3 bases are TGTGCCAGCAGCTTAAGGACAGGCTCGGAACAGCCCCAGCATTTT.

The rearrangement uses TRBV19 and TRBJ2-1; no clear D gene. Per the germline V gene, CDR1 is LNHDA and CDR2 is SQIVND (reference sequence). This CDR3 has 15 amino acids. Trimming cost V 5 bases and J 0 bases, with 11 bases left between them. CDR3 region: CASSPREGSYNEQFF. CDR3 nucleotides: TGTGCCAGTAGTCCCAGAGAAGGCTCCTACAATGAGCAGTTCTTC.

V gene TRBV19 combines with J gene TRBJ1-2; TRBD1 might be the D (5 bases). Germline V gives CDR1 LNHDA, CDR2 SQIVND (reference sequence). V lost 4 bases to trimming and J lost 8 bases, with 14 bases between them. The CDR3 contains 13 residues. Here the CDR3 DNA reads TGTGCCAGTAGTACGGGACCGGGAGGAGGCTACACCTTC. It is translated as CASSTGPGGGYTF.

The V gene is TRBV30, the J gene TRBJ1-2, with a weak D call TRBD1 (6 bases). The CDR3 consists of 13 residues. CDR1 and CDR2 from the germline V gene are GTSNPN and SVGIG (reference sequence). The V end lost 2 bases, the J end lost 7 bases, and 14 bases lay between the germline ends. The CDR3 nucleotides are TGTGCCTGGAGTAGCAGGGGAATAGGTGGCTACACCTTC. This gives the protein CAWSSRGIGGYTF.

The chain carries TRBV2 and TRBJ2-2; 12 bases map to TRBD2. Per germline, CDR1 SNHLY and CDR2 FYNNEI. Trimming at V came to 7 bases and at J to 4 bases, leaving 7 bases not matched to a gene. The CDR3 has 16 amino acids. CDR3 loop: CASTRLAGEPTGELFF. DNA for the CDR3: TGTGCCAGCACCCGACTAGCGGGGGAACCCACCGGGGAGCTGTTTTTT.

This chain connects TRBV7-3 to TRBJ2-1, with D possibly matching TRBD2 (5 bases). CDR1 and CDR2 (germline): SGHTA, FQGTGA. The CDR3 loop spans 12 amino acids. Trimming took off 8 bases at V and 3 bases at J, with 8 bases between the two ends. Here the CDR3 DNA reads TGTGCCAGCGGGAGAGACTACAATGAGCAGTTCTTC. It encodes CASGRDYNEQFF.

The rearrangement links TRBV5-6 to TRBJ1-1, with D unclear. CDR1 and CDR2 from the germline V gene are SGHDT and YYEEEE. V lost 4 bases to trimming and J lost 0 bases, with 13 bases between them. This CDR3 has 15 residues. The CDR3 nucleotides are TGTGCCAGCAGCGAAGGTGGCAGGATGAACACTGAAGCTTTCTTT. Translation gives CASSEGGRMNTEAFF.

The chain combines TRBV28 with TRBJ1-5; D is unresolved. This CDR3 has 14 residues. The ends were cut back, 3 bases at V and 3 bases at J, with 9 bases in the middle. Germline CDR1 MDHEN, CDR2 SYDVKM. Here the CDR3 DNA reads TGTGCCAGCAGTTTGAGGCTGGCCAATCAGCCCCAGCATTTT. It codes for CASSLRLANQPQHF. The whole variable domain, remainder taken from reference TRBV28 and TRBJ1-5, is DVKVTQSSRYLVKRTGEKVFLECVQDMDHENMFWYRQDPGLGLRLIYFSYDVKMKEKGDIPEGYSVSREKKERFSLILESASTNQTSMYLCASSLRLANQPQHFGDGTRLSIL.

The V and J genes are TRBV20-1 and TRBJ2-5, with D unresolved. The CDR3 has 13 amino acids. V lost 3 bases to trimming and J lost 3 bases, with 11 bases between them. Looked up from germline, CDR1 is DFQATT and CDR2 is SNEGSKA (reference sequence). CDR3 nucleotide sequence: TGCAGTGCTAGTCTTTGGGGTAAAGAGACCCAGTACTTC. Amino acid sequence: CSASLWGKETQYF.

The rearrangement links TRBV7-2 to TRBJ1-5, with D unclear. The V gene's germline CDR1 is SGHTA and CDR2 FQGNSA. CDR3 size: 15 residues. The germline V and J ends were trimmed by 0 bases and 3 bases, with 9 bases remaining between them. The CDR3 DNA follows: TGTGCCAGCAGCTTAGCTCGGCAGTTCAATCAGCCCCAGCATTTT. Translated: CASSLARQFNQPQHF.

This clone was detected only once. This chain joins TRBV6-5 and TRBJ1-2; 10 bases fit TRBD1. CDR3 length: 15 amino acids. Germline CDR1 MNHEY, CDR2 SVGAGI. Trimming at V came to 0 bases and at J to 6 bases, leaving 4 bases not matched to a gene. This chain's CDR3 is CASSYSRTGGDGYTF. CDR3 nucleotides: TGTGCCAGCAGTTACTCGAGGACAGGGGGGGATGGCTACACCTTC.

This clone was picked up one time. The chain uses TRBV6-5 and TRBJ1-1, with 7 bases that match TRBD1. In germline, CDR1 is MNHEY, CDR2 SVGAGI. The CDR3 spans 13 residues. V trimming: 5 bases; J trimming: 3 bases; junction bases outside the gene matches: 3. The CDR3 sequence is CASSPGQYTEAFF. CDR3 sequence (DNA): TGTGCCAGCAGTCCGGGACAGTACACTGAAGCTTTCTTT.

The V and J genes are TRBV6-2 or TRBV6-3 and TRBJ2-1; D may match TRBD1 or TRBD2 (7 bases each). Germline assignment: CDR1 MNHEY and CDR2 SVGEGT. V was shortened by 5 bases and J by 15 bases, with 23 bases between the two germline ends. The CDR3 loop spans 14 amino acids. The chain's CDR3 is CASSTRRGTVRRFF. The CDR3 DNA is TGTGCCAGCAGTACTAGGCGGGGGACAGTTAGGCGGTTCTTC.

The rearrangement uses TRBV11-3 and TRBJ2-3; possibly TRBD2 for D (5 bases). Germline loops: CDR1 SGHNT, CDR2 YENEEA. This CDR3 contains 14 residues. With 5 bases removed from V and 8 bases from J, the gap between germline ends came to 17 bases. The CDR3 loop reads CASSAGRPGATQYF. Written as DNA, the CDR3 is TGTGCCAGCAGCGCGGGCCGGCCGGGTGCTACGCAGTATTTT.

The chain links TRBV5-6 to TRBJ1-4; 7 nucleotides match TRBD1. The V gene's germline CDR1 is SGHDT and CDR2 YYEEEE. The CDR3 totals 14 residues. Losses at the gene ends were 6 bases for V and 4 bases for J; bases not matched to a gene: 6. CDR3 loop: CASTPGQINEKLFF. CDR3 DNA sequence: TGTGCCAGCACCCCGGGACAGATTAATGAAAAACTGTTTTTT.

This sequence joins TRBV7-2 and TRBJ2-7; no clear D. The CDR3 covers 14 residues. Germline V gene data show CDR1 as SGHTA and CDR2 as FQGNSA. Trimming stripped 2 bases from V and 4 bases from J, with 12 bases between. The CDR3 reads CASSLIGPGYEQYF. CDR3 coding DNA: TGTGCCAGCAGCTTAATAGGGCCTGGGTACGAGCAGTACTTC.

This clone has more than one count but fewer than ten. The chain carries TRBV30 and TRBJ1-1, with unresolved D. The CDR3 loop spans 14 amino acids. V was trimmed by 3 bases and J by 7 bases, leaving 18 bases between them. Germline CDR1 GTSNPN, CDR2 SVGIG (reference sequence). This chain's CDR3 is CAWSVFRVKNEAFF. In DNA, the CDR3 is TGTGCCTGGAGCGTTTTTCGGGTTAAGAATGAAGCTTTCTTT. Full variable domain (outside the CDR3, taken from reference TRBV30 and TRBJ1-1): SQTIHQWPATLVQPVGSPLSLECTVEGTSNPNLYWYRQAAGRGLQLLFYSVGIGQISSEVPQNLSASRPQDRQFILSSKKLLLSDSGFYLCAWSVFRVKNEAFFGQGTRLTVV.

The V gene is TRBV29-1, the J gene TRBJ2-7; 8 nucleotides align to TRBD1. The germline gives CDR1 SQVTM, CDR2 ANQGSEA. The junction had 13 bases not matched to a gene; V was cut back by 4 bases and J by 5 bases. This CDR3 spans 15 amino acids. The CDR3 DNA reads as TGCAGCGTTGGCACCAGAACCGGGACAGGCAACGAGCAGTACTTC. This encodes CSVGTRTGTGNEQYF.

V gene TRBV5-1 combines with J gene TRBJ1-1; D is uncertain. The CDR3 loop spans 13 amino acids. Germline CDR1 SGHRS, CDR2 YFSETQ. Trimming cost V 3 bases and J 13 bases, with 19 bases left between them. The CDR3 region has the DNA TGCGCCAGCAGCTCGGTACCGCGGGAATTGGGTTTCTTT. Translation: CASSSVPRELGFF. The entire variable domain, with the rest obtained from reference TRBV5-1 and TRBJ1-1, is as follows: KAGVTQTPRYLIKTRGQQVTLSCSPISGHRSVSWYQQTPGQGLQFLFEYFSETQRNKGNFPGRFSGRQFSNSRSEMNVSTLELGDSALYLCASSSVPRELGFFGQGTRLTVV.

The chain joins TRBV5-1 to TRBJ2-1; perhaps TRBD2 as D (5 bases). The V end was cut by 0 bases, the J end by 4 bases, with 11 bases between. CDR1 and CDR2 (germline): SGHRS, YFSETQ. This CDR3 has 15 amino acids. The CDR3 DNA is TGCGCCAGCAGCTTGGCCGGAGGTGTTTACAATGAGCAGTTCTTC. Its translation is CASSLAGGVYNEQFF.

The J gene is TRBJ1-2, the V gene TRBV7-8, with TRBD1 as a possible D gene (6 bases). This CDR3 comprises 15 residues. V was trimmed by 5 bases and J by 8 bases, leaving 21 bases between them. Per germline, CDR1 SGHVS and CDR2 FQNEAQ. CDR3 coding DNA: TGTGCCAGCAGCCCTCCTCGAGGGGGGGTTCTCGGCTACACCTTC. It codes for CASSPPRGGVLGYTF. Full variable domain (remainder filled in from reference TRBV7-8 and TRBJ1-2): GAGVSQSPRYKVAKRGQDVALRCDPISGHVSLFWYQQALGQGPEFLTYFQNEAQLDKSGLPSDRFFAERPEGSVSTLKIQRTQQEDSAVYLCASSPPRGGVLGYTFGSGTRLTVV.

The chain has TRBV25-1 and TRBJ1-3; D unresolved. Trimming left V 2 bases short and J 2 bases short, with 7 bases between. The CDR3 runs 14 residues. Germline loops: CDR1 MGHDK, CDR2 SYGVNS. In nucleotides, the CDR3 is TGTGCCAGCAGTGAACGGACTACTGGAAACACCATATATTTT. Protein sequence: CASSERTTGNTIYF.

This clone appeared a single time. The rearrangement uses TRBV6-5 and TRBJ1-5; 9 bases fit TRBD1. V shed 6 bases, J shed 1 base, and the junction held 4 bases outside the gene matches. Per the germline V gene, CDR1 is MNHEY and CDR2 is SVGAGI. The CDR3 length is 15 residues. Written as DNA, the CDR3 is TGTGCCAGCAGCGCTACAGGGGGCAGCAATCAGCCCCAGCATTTT. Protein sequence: CASSATGGSNQPQHF.

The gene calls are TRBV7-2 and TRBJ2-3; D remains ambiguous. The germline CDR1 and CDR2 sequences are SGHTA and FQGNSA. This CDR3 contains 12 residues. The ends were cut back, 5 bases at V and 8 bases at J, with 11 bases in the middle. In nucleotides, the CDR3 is TGTGCCAGCAGCCATGAGTTGGGTACGCAGTATTTT. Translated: CASSHELGTQYF.

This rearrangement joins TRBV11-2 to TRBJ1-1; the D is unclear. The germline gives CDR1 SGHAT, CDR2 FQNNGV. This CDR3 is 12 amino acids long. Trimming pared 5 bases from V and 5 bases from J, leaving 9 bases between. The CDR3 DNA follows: TGTGCCAGCAGCACCGGGAGAACTGAAGCTTTCTTT. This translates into CASSTGRTEAFF.